This is a list of T cell receptor beta chains from one sample in a study of CD8 T cells in Susac syndrome. From the immunoSEQ multiplex PCR reads, TCRdb called clonotypes with MiXCR, one entry per CDR3 protein. The sample yields about 100,000 distinct CDR3 sequences, 95% seen once. The material sequenced was CD8+ T cells from PBMCs. The receptors were sampled from a human donor with Susac syndrome. Each CDR3 is given with its conserved first and last residue. D genes are given only for firm matches. A row's size may be missing; if present it is once, few, many or a size class.

clone size	V gene	D gene	J gene	CDR3 protein	CDR3 DNA
.	TRBV11-2	TRBD1	TRBJ1-2	CASRFRQGANGYTF	TGTGCCAGCCGCTTTCGACAGGGGGCGAATGGCTACACCTTC
.	TRBV12-3/TRBV12-4	TRBD1	TRBJ2-7	CASSLGAGGAGRDHEQYF	TGTGCCAGCAGTCTGGGGGCAGGGGGCGCTGGTCGAGACCACGAGCAGTACTTC
.	TRBV20-1	.	TRBJ2-2	CSARDGRVGDTGELFF	TGCAGTGCTAGAGATGGCAGGGTGGGGGACACCGGGGAGCTGTTTTTT
.	TRBV29-1	.	TRBJ2-7	CSVWDDEQYF	TGCAGCGTATGGGATGACGAGCAGTACTTC
.	TRBV2	.	TRBJ1-2	CASSGPTGDYGYTF	TGTGCCAGCAGTGGACCGACGGGAGACTATGGCTACACCTTC
.	TRBV29-1	TRBD2	TRBJ2-1	CSVGLAGYNEQFF	TGCAGCGTTGGACTAGCGGGCTACAATGAGCAGTTCTTC
.	TRBV6-1	TRBD2	TRBJ2-1	CASRSGLAGADEQFF	TGTGCCAGCAGATCTGGACTAGCGGGAGCGGATGAGCAGTTCTTC
.	TRBV2	.	TRBJ2-3	CASTVSTDTQYF	TGTGCCAGCACAGTTAGCACAGATACGCAGTATTTT
few	TRBV14	.	TRBJ1-6	CASSHGQINSPLHF	TGTGCCAGCAGCCACGGGCAGATTAATTCACCCCTCCACTTT
.	TRBV20-1	.	TRBJ1-1	CSANGGRTTEAFF	TGCAGTGCTAACGGGGGGCGCACGACTGAAGCTTTCTTT
.	TRBV14	.	TRBJ2-7	CASSQVAGEQYF	TGTGCCAGCAGCCAAGTGGCTGGCGAGCAGTACTTC
.	TRBV13	.	TRBJ2-7	CASSPGTPEQQYF	TGTGCCAGCAGCCCCGGGACCCCGGAGCAGCAGTACTTC
.	TRBV29-1	TRBD2	TRBJ2-1	CSVGSLAGGSSYNEQFF	TGCAGCGTTGGAAGCCTAGCGGGGGGAAGCTCCTACAATGAGCAGTTCTTC
.	TRBV5-4	.	TRBJ2-7	CASSLWGAPEQYF	TGTGCCAGCAGCTTGTGGGGGGCGCCCGAGCAGTACTTC
.	TRBV5-1	.	TRBJ1-5	CASSLVGDGGPQHF	TGCGCCAGCAGCTTGGTAGGCGATGGGGGACCCCAGCATTTT
.	TRBV12-3/TRBV12-4	.	TRBJ1-6	CASTQGGDSPLHF	TGTGCCAGCACACAGGGTGGGGATTCACCCCTCCACTTT
.	TRBV18	TRBD1	TRBJ2-7	CASSPTGVGLEQYF	TGTGCCAGCTCACCGACAGGGGTTGGCCTCGAGCAGTACTTC
.	TRBV5-1	.	TRBJ2-2	CASSLTEPPGELFF	TGCGCCAGCAGCTTGACAGAACCCCCCGGGGAGCTGTTTTTT
.	TRBV29-1	.	TRBJ2-7	CSVEAGPGEQYF	TGCAGCGTTGAGGCCGGGCCTGGCGAGCAGTACTTC
.	TRBV27	.	TRBJ2-7	CASSPTDSMSEQYF	TGTGCCAGCAGCCCTACCGACAGCATGTCCGAGCAGTACTTC
.	TRBV20-1	TRBD1	TRBJ1-2	CSAPPQGTLGGYTF	TGCAGTGCTCCCCCACAGGGGACTTTAGGTGGCTACACCTTC
.	TRBV11-2	.	TRBJ2-4	CASSLLVGTLAKNIQYF	TGTGCCAGCAGCTTGTTGGTGGGAACGCTAGCCAAAAACATTCAGTACTTC
.	TRBV3-1	TRBD2	TRBJ2-1	CASRKRGANEQFF	TGTGCCAGCAGGAAGCGGGGGGCGAATGAGCAGTTCTTC
.	TRBV5-1	TRBD2	TRBJ2-1	CATKDSGSNEQFF	TGCGCCACCAAGGATAGCGGGAGCAATGAGCAGTTCTTC
.	TRBV14	.	TRBJ1-1	CASSSLVGNTEAFF	TGTGCCAGCAGCTCCTTGGTGGGAAACACTGAAGCTTTCTTT
.	TRBV29-1	.	TRBJ2-3	CSVDGGDTQYF	TGCAGCGTTGATGGTGGAGATACGCAGTATTTT
once	TRBV5-1	TRBD1	TRBJ2-3	CASSNRDRGTDTQYF	TGCGCCAGCAGCAACCGGGACAGGGGAACAGATACGCAGTATTTT
.	TRBV9	.	TRBJ2-7	CASSASPGEQYF	TGTGCCAGCAGCGCATCCCCCGGGGAGCAGTACTTC
.	TRBV28	TRBD1	TRBJ1-5	CASSTGTGAWSGQPQHF	TGTGCCAGCAGTACCGGGACAGGGGCCTGGTCCGGACAGCCCCAGCATTTT
.	TRBV14	.	TRBJ2-1	CASSPPSRANEQFF	TGTGCCAGCAGCCCCCCCAGCAGGGCCAATGAGCAGTTCTTC
.	TRBV6-2/TRBV6-3	.	TRBJ2-5	CASSYGQMGTQYF	TGTGCCAGCAGTTACGGTCAGATGGGGACCCAGTACTTC
few	TRBV7-9	TRBD1	TRBJ1-6	CASSLGQENSPLHF	TGTGCCAGCAGCTTGGGACAGGAGAATTCACCCCTCCACTTT
.	TRBV29-1	.	TRBJ2-1	CSVVPARNYNEQFF	TGCAGCGTTGTGCCGGCCAGGAACTACAATGAGCAGTTCTTC
.	TRBV5-1	.	TRBJ1-2	CASSLGTGGYTF	TGCGCCAGCAGCTTGGGGACGGGTGGCTACACCTTC